This T cell receptor (beta chain) was profiled in a study of cytomegalovirus exposure and HLA in healthy donors (TCRdb year 2017). Turning to the overall study: In an earlier analysis of some 610 of the donors, around 290 Gb of sequence data and roughly 100 million unique TCR beta sequences from 150 million to 200 million T cells were reported. Approximately 310 gigabases of sequencing data and some 85 million unique TCR sequences were included in an early release covering around 600 HLA-typed donors. Among the 398 genotyped donors, around 81% belonged to the genetic ancestry cluster associated with self-reported Caucasian donors. The study aimed to test whether cataloging public T cell receptors could reveal signatures of past pathogen exposure. The T cell repertoires of 666 subjects were profiled by immunosequencing and related to cytomegalovirus serostatus. A separate validation cohort of over a hundred different subjects was used in addition to the approximately 610-subject first cohort. To predict cytomegalovirus infection status, the study combined high-throughput TCR immunosequencing, statistical association of individual TCRs with disease status, and machine learning. A later analysis re-examined previously published TCR beta repertoires from several hundred donors and added high-resolution HLA genotyping to investigate patterns of TCR occurrence. The later analysis used no new phenotypic data to find candidate immune exposures, relying instead on TCR beta sequences and their occurrence across donors. An earlier analysis of some 500 of the donors used high-throughput TCR beta sequencing to judge whether each TCR beta V gene segment behaved as functional or pseudogenic. Donor age, sex, ethnicity and CMV serostatus were collected together with the repertoire data. A later genetic analysis took genome-wide SNP genotypes for about 55% of the 666 donors and used that subset as a discovery cohort. Every discovery cohort repertoire had been produced on one sequencing platform. Class I and class II HLA loci were covered by the typing at four-digit resolution. The number of donors typed differed by locus, with about 620-630 for A, B, C, DRB1 and DQB1, 522 for DQA1, 600 to 610 for DPA1, and 472 for DPB1. Because of strong linkage in the cohort, roughly five DR-DQ haplotypes were treated as single units for association and clustering. Among 398 genotyped donors of the cohort, an average of about 240,000 unique TCR beta nucleotide sequences were sequenced per donor, 15% to 20% of them non-productive.

Comment on this clone: Its recognized antigen is unknown. No much larger clonotype is one base removed from it; base qualities were not supplied.

CDR1 is given as SEHNR and CDR2 as FQNEAQ, both from the germline V gene (reference sequence). V and J lose 7 bases and 3 bases, and a span of 21 bases separates them. From cysteine to phenylalanine, the CDR3 is 16 amino acids long. The only DNA kept is the CDR3, 48 bases in frame from the first base. The library was produced with the immunoSEQ multiplex PCR assay. The multiplex PCR relied on a mix of 60 forward primers for TCR Vbeta segments and 13 reverse primers for TCR Jbeta segments. A multiplex PCR assay on genomic DNA amplified the CDR3 region of rearranged TCR beta genes. On the Illumina HiSeq System, the amplified TCR beta libraries were sequenced as 87-base-pair reads. As for the authors' bioinformatics: A later analysis counted approximately 84 million unique TCR beta chains across the approximately 700 repertoires, and 9.5 million to 11 million of these chains were shared by at least two donors. Raw reads were error-corrected and collapsed into unique sequences with a nearest-neighbor algorithm that merged closely related sequences to remove PCR and sequencing errors. To assign V, D and J gene segments, CDR3 sequences were aligned to IMGT reference sequences. For a sequence to be retained, a match of at least six nucleotides was required to both a V gene segment and a J gene segment. Rearrangements were classified as productive when the CDR3 lacked stop codons and remained in frame with V and J, and all other rearrangements were classified as non-productive. Following IMGT convention, CDR3 was defined as the stretch from the second conserved V-encoded cysteine to the conserved J-encoded phenylalanine. In an earlier analysis of around 640 of the donors, sequences lacking an unambiguous match to a single V gene segment were excluded. In an earlier analysis of roughly 600 of the donors, a V segment was called functional when productive rearrangements were above 56.7%, and segregating when the standard deviation between donors exceeded 5%. A statistical classification framework was built for diagnosing cytomegalovirus status from the catalog of TCR beta chain sequences. V and J gene assignment, in a later analysis, came from comparing TCR nucleotide sequences with IMGT/GENE-DB human TR gene sequences. A later analysis assigned CDR3 sequences and most-parsimonious VDJ recombination scenarios with the TCRdist pipeline. A later analysis defined each TCR beta chain by its CDR3 amino acid sequence plus V-gene family, and excluded reads lacking a unique V-gene family. To address suspected cross-contamination and a sequencing artifact, a later analysis removed roughly 580 highly shared, low-generation-probability nucleotide sequences. For each public chain, a later analysis derived a clonal expansion index from normalized ranks of inferred template counts within each repertoire. In a later analysis, generation probabilities were computed using a VDJ recombination model fitted to out-of-frame rearrangements, and the results were checked against IGoR. A later analysis scored TCR-TCR, TCR-HLA and TCR-CMV co-occurrence with hypergeometric tests, applying a repertoire-size bias correction to TCR pairs. A later analysis estimated false discovery rates by permuting HLA or CMV assignments 20 times. In a later analysis, co-occurring TCRs were grouped with DBSCAN, and TCRdist sequence similarity was added when clustering was performed within HLA-allele-positive subsets. Co-occurrence clustering excluded repertoires with fewer than 30,000 or more than 120,000 public chains, plus five with anomalous nucleotide sharing. In its TCRdb copy, this immuneACCESS table keeps in-frame sequences only and misses some clones. Where compared with another copy, unresolved V genes explain less than half of these, and the others have no known cause. V and J calls plus clone size are reproduced from that table; the DNA served to infer D and trimming. This sample holds under 200,000 clones; around 75% were observed only once. The ten most abundant clones make up about 2.5% of the sample.

Study-level results and caveats: HLA typing was unavailable for some donors at each locus, so association tests used only the typed subset. When HLA alleles, especially DR and DQ, strongly co-occurred, TCR associations were difficult to assign to individual alleles. In this cohort, only TCR beta chains were sequenced, and detectable features were limited by the absence of alpha or paired-chain data. Compared with equally common non-associated chains, HLA-associated TCR beta chains in a later analysis were more clonally expanded and had lower generation probabilities. Correlated functional status among segregating V segments might reflect linkage disequilibrium, but an unknown experimental factor could not be ruled out. A later analysis reported that several top co-occurrence clusters appeared linked to parvovirus B19, influenza, CMV and Epstein-Barr virus. Sequencing depth was assumed to be roughly uniform across donors in the presence/absence analyses, though that assumption may not hold. The 87-base-pair reads could not distinguish some IMGT-functional V segments, including TRBV6-2 and TRBV6-3, so those segments were excluded. According to the authors, the approach could potentially be generalized to other disease states and immunological phenotypes. A later analysis associated roughly 17,000 TCR beta sequences with specific HLA alleles at a false discovery rate of 0.05. In vitro tests confirmed that a few of the cytomegalovirus-associated TCR beta chains recognize cytomegalovirus antigens. Approximately 16 rarely observed V segments, including chromosome 9 orphons, were excluded from the earlier analysis of about 610 of the donors because counts were too low. A later genetic analysis associated a missense DCLRE1C variant with V-gene and J-gene trimming of TCR beta chains, and an independent cohort replicated the association. CMV serostatus was the only immune exposure information available for the cohort. According to a later analysis, most CMV-associated TCR beta chains appeared to be HLA-restricted, and the HLA associations seemed to be driven largely by CMV exposure. A group of highly shared sequence variants was considered likely to be a technical artifact of the sequencing pipeline. In the study, some 160 TCR beta chains were listed as associated with cytomegalovirus. A further reported finding was that TCR beta sequences accurately predicted the HLA-A and HLA-B alleles for most subjects in the first cohort. A later genetic analysis reported fewer N-insertions in productive TCRs among donors in an Asian-associated ancestry cluster than the roughly 720-donor mean. Most TCR sequences were observed very rarely across donors, whereas some public TCRs were present in many individuals. Broadly in line with IMGT annotations, most TCR beta V segments showed up in productive rearrangements about 87% or about 30% of the time in an earlier analysis of about 500 of the donors. In a later analysis, the rate of TCR association differed among HLA loci, with DRB1 alleles having the most associated TCRs and HLA-C alleles having the fewest. In both the original and validation cohorts, the classifier was reported to diagnose cytomegalovirus status with high specificity and sensitivity.

The cohort was made up of about 670 healthy bone marrow donors. All cohort members were sampled while nominally healthy, although unrecorded immune exposures were likely present. The donor tested CMV seronegative, placing the donor among the approximately 360 seronegative members of the cohort. Each donor provided a peripheral blood sample, and peripheral blood mononuclear cells were used for TCR beta sequencing. The Qiagen DNeasy Blood Extraction Kit was used to extract genomic DNA from the blood cell samples. Recombination connected TRBV7-9 to TRBJ1-1; the D gene is possibly TRBD1, with 5 bases matching. The receptor comes from a male donor in good health and CMV-seronegative. The material sequenced was PBMCs. The CDR3 in this case is CASTPWGDGSDTEAFF. At the DNA level, the sequence is TGTGCCAGCACCCCATGGGGCGACGGGAGCGACACTGAAGCTTTCTTT.